This TCR beta chain was obtained from a study of T cells after yellow fever vaccination. This clonotype has ten or more counts. Its specificity is not known. Study findings and constraints: Any FACS-sorted repertoire could hold abundant clonotypes that contaminate it from the bulk population. Peak timing came faster in the weaker secondary response, day 5 versus 15. Once the booster was given, most primary-vaccination clones reappeared, at over 95% for CD4 and over 70% for CD8.

V lost 0 bases to trimming and J lost 1 base; unmatched junction nucleotides: 4. The germline V gene encodes CDR1 LNHNV and CDR2 YYDKDF (reference sequence). The CDR3 covers 16 residues. TCRdb reprocessed the 5' RACE reads with MiXCR, giving one entry per CDR3 protein. The data contain about 120,000 distinct CDR3 sequences, 8.4% of them singletons. The clonotype originates from a man younger than 45 who received the YFV17D yellow fever vaccine. Sequencing was performed on CD8+ T cells sorted from PBMCs, taken 45 days after the yellow fever booster vaccination. The genes are TRBV15 and TRBJ2-7, with 9 bases aligning to TRBD2. The CDR3, as DNA: TGTGCCACCAGCAGAGATCGGAGCGGGAGGTCCTACGAGCAGTACTTC. Amino acid sequence: CATSRDRSGRSYEQYF. Full variable domain (outside the CDR3, taken from reference TRBV15 and TRBJ2-7): DAMVIQNPRYQVTQFGKPVTLSCSQTLNHNVMYWYQQKSSQAPKLLFHYYDKDFNNEADTPDNFQSRRPNTSFCFLDIRSPGLGDTAMYLCATSRDRSGRSYEQYFGPGTRLTVT.